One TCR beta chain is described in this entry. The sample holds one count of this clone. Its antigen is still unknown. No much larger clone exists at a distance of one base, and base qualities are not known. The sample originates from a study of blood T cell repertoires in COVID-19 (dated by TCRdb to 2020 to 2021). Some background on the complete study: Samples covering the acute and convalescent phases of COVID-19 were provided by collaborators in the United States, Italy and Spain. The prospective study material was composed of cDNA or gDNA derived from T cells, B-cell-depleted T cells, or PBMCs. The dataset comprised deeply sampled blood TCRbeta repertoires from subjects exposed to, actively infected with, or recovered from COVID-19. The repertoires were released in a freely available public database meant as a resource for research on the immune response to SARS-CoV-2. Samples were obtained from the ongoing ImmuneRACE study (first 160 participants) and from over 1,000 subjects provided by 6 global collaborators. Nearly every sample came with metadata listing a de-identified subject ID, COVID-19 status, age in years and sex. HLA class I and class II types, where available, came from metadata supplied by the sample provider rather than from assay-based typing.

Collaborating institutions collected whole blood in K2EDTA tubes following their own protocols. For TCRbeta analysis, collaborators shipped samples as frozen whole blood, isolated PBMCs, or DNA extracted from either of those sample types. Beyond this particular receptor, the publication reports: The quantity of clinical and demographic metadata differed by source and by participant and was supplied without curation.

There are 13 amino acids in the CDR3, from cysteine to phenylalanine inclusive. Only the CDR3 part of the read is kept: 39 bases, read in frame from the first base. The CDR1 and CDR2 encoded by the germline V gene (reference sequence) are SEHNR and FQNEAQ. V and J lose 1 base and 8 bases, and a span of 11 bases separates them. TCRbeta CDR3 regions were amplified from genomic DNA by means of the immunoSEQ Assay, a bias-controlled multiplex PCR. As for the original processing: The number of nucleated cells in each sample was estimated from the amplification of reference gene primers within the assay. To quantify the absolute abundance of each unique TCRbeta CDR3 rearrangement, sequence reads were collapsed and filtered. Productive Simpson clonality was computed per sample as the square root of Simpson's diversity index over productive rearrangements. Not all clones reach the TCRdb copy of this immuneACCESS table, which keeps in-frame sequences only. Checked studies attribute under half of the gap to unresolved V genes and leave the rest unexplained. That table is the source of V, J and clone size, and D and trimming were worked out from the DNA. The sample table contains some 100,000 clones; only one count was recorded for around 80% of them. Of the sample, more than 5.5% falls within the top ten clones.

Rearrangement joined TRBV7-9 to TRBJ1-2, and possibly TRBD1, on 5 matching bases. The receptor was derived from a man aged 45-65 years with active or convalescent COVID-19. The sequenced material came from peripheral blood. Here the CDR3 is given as CASSLDPGIGYTF. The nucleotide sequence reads TGTGCCAGCAGCTTAGATCCAGGGATCGGCTACACCTTC.